The 22 T cell receptor beta chains listed next were all sequenced from one sample in a study of cytomegalovirus exposure and HLA in healthy donors (dated by TCRdb to about 2017). Libraries were constructed by the immunoSEQ multiplex PCR assay. The multiplex PCR relied on a mix of 60 forward primers for TCR Vbeta segments and 13 reverse primers for TCR Jbeta segments. Imported from immuneACCESS, the table was reduced by TCRdb to in-frame sequences with V and J called. These copies leave out some clones; in studies compared against another copy, an unresolved V gene accounts for under half, and the cause of the remainder is not known. The sample table contains more than 250,000 clones; only one count was recorded for around 90% of them. The ten largest clones take up 2% to 3% of the sample. The sample was PBMCs. Receptor source: a woman aged 18 to 35 in good health and CMV-seronegative.

This chain connects TRBV7-2 to TRBJ1-2; 9 bases map to TRBD1. Germline lookup yields CDR1 SGHTA and CDR2 FQGNSA. The CDR3 contains 16 residues. The junction had 11 bases not matched to a gene; V was cut back by 5 bases and J by 4 bases. The CDR3 loop is CASSPLGQGPPYGYTF. The CDR3 DNA is TGTGCCAGCAGCCCGTTGGGACAGGGCCCCCCCTATGGCTACACCTTC. Full variable domain (missing parts from reference TRBV7-2 and TRBJ1-2): GAGVSQSPSNKVTEKGKDVELRCDPISGHTALYWYRQSLGQGLEFLIYFQGNSAPDKSGLPSDRFSAERTGGSVSTLTIQRTQQEDSAVYLCASSPLGQGPPYGYTFGSGTRLTVV.

The gene calls are TRBV15 and TRBJ2-2; tentative D call: TRBD2 (7 bases). CDR3 length: 15 amino acids. CDR1 is LNHNV, CDR2 YYDKDF, per germline (reference sequence). V gave up 6 bases and J gave up 2 bases, with 13 bases separating them. The CDR3 here is CATSRGGTNTGELFF. For the CDR3, the DNA is TGTGCCACCAGTAGGGGGGGGACAAACACCGGGGAGCTGTTTTTT.

Comment on this clone: The same CDR3 can be traced to other DNA sequences in this sample. The CDR3 nucleotides read TGTGCCAGCAGCCCCCGACAGAGCTCCTACGAGCAGTACTTC. Its protein product is CASSPRQSSYEQYF. This chain links TRBV9 with TRBJ2-7; possibly TRBD1 for D (5 bases). This CDR3 spans 14 amino acids. The germline V gene encodes CDR1 SGDLS and CDR2 YYNGEE. V lost 4 bases and J 0 bases, leaving 11 bases between the germline ends. Full variable domain (missing parts from reference TRBV9 and TRBJ2-7): DSGVTQTPKHLITATGQRVTLRCSPRSGDLSVYWYQQSLDQGLQFLIQYYNGEERAKGNILERFSAQQFPDLHSELNLSSLELGDSALYFCASSPRQSSYEQYFGPGTRLTVT.

The genes are TRBV6-6 and TRBJ2-7, with 8 bases aligning to TRBD2. With 5 bases clipped from V and 1 base from J, the junction kept 10 bases outside the gene matches. Germline lookup yields CDR1 MNHNY and CDR2 SVGAGI (reference sequence). The CDR3 contains 16 residues. Here the CDR3 DNA reads TGTGCCAGCAGTCCCGGACTAGCCTTTCTTTCCTACGAGCAGTACTTC. As protein: CASSPGLAFLSYEQYF.

The chain links TRBV5-1 to TRBJ2-5; 8 positions match TRBD2. After removal of 4 bases from V and 5 bases from J, the junction contained 13 bases not matched to a gene. CDR1 SGHRS and CDR2 YFSETQ come from the germline V gene. The CDR3 has 16 residues. The DNA of the CDR3 is TGCGCCAGCAGCCCTTGGCCTAGCGGGCTGTCGGAGACCCAGTACTTC. Translating it yields CASSPWPSGLSETQYF.

This clone was counted only a few times. This chain uses TRBV9 with TRBJ1-1; 8 bases are shared with TRBD1. The CDR3 is 14 amino acids. Germline CDR1 and CDR2: SGDLS and YYNGEE. V lost 3 bases and J lost 5; bases outside the gene matches: 6. CDR3 DNA sequence: TGTGCCAGCAGCGGTGGACAGGGACTAACTGAAGCTTTCTTT. Protein product: CASSGGQGLTEAFF.

The chain links TRBV6-5 to TRBJ2-3, with a possible D match to TRBD2 (6 bases). This CDR3 has 14 amino acids. The ends were cut back, 2 bases at V and 2 bases at J, with 8 bases in the middle. Germline V gene data show CDR1 as MNHEY and CDR2 as SVGAGI. As DNA, the CDR3 is TGTGCCAGCAGTTACCGGGGGTACACAGATACGCAGTATTTT. Protein: CASSYRGYTDTQYF.

V usage is TRBV6-1 and J usage is TRBJ1-2; no firm D call. The ends were cut back, 6 bases at V and 0 bases at J, with 8 bases in the middle. Germline V lookup: CDR1 MNHNS, CDR2 SASEGT. This CDR3 is 13 amino acids long. The CDR3 DNA follows: TGTGCCAGCAGCCTAGAGGCTAACTATGGCTACACCTTC. It specifies CASSLEANYGYTF.

Written as DNA, the CDR3 is TGCGCCAGCAGCTCCCGGACAGGGGGAAAACTGTTTTTT. Translating it yields CASSSRTGGKLFF. This rearrangement joins TRBV10-1 to TRBJ1-4, with TRBD1 matching 10 bases. Germline V lookup: CDR1 WNHNN, CDR2 SYGVQD (reference sequence). The CDR3 totals 13 residues. J was trimmed by 10 bases and V by 6 bases; bases with no gene match: 5.

This sequence joins TRBV7-6 and TRBJ2-1, with 10 bases matching TRBD2. This CDR3 has 18 amino acids. CDR1 is SGHVS and CDR2 is FNYEAQ in the germline V gene. V lost 3 bases to trimming and J lost 7 bases; unmatched junction nucleotides: 15. The CDR3: CASSFRSSGGLWENEQFF. CDR3 nucleotides: TGTGCCAGCAGCTTCAGATCTAGCGGGGGACTGTGGGAGAATGAGCAGTTCTTC.

The rearrangement links TRBV7-7 to TRBJ2-3; 9 positions agree with TRBD1. Germline V CDR1 and CDR2: SSHAT, FNYEAQ (reference sequence). V was pared by 0 bases and J by 1 base, with 8 bases of the junction left unmatched. The CDR3 has 18 amino acids. CDR3: CASSLAPGTGKGTDTQYF. CDR3 in DNA: TGTGCCAGCAGCTTAGCCCCCGGGACAGGGAAAGGCACAGATACGCAGTATTTT.

The chain links TRBV6-5 to TRBJ1-2; 12 bases fit TRBD1. The CDR3 runs 14 residues. Per germline, CDR1 MNHEY and CDR2 SVGAGI. The V and J ends lost 6 bases and 3 bases, in that order; junction bases with no gene match: 2. The CDR3 DNA reads as TGTGCCAGCAGGGGGACAGGGGGCGACTATGGCTACACCTTC. This gives the protein CASRGTGGDYGYTF.

This chain connects TRBV2 to TRBJ1-1, with no clear D. V was shortened by 5 bases and J by 4 bases, with 11 bases between the two germline ends. The length of the CDR3 is 13 residues. Per the germline V gene, CDR1 is SNHLY and CDR2 is FYNNEI. This CDR3 is CASSIRVGTEAFF. Here the CDR3 DNA reads TGTGCCAGCAGTATAAGAGTTGGCACTGAAGCTTTCTTT.

The genes are TRBV29-1 and TRBJ1-1, with D hard to call. The CDR3 totals 14 residues. The V gene's germline CDR1 is SQVTM and CDR2 ANQGSEA. Trimming stripped 3 bases from V and 5 bases from J, with 16 bases between. The CDR3 region is CSVEALLARTEAFF. The CDR3 DNA is TGCAGCGTTGAGGCCCTGTTAGCTAGGACTGAAGCTTTCTTT.

The chain links TRBV5-1 to TRBJ2-5; no firm D call. The CDR3 loop spans 13 amino acids. The germline CDR1 and CDR2 sequences are SGHRS and YFSETQ. V lost 0 bases, J lost 4 bases, and 7 bases lay in between. Written as DNA, the CDR3 is TGCGCCAGCAGCTTGGCGTACTCAGAGACCCAGTACTTC. It yields the protein CASSLAYSETQYF.

This clone was detected only a few times. This chain connects TRBV6-1 to TRBJ1-1; no reliable D call. V lost 3 bases to trimming and J lost 0 bases, with 8 bases between them. Germline values: CDR1 MNHNS, CDR2 SASEGT. The CDR3 has 14 residues. The CDR3 bases are TGTGCCAGCAGTGATCAGGCCTTGAACACTGAAGCTTTCTTT. Translating it yields CASSDQALNTEAFF.

This CDR3 is CSVLTQGLNYGYTF. CDR3 DNA sequence: TGCAGCGTGCTGACACAGGGACTAAACTATGGCTACACCTTC. The chain joins TRBV29-1 to TRBJ1-2, with D tentatively TRBD1 (6 bases). This CDR3 has 14 residues. Trimming took off 6 bases at V and 2 bases at J, with 16 bases between the two ends. CDR1 and CDR2 (germline): SQVTM, ANQGSEA.

V and J are TRBV10-3 and TRBJ2-3; 9 bases are shared with TRBD2. Germline V gene sequence: CDR1 ENHRY, CDR2 SYGVKD. The J segment lost 2 bases and the V segment lost 6 bases, leaving 6 bases of the junction unmatched. The CDR3 is 15 amino acids. The CDR3 loop reads CAIRVGLASTDTQYF. As DNA, the CDR3 is TGTGCCATCAGAGTTGGACTAGCGTCCACAGATACGCAGTATTTT.

The chain couples TRBV6-1 to TRBJ2-7; 9 bases agree with TRBD2. Unmatched junction bases numbered 9, after V lost 7 bases and J lost 5 bases. CDR1 is MNHNS, CDR2 SASEGT, per germline. The CDR3 is made up of 14 amino acids. CDR3 sequence reads: CASTAGGITHEQYF. CDR3 DNA sequence: TGTGCCAGCACCGCGGGGGGGATAACGCACGAGCAGTACTTC.

In its sample, this clone was seen a few times. The chain joins TRBV18 to TRBJ1-1; 7 nucleotides agree with TRBD1. With V trimmed by 0 bases and J by 4 bases, 2 bases remained unmatched. The CDR3 is 14 residues long. Germline V gives CDR1 KGHSH, CDR2 LQKENI. The CDR3 DNA reads as TGTGCCAGCTCACCACCGACAGGGACCACTGAAGCTTTCTTT. Translation gives CASSPPTGTTEAFF.

The chain has TRBV7-9 and TRBJ1-1; TRBD1 matches 8 bases. The CDR3 extends over 16 amino acids. The V and J ends lost 5 bases and 10 bases, in that order; junction bases with no gene match: 18. The germline V gene has CDR1 SEHNR and CDR2 FQNEAQ (reference sequence). CDR3 sequence (DNA): TGTGCCAGCAGCCAGTGGGCCAGGGGGCATTTCGGTCGAGCTTTCTTT. It yields the protein CASSQWARGHFGRAFF.

The chain recombines TRBV10-3 with TRBJ2-2; 9 positions match TRBD1. Trimming cost V 9 bases and J 6 bases; bases outside gene matches: 8. The CDR3 spans 14 residues. CDR1 ENHRY and CDR2 SYGVKD come from the germline V gene. Here the CDR3 DNA reads TGTGCCATTAAGACAGGGGGAGAGGCCGGGGAGCTGTTTTTT. Translating it yields CAIKTGGEAGELFF.